This T cell receptor (beta chain) appears in the sequencing data of a study of cytomegalovirus exposure and HLA in healthy donors (TCRdb year 2017). Broadly, across the study: In an earlier analysis of some 610 of the donors, approximately 260 Gb of sequence data and approximately 100 million unique TCR beta sequences from 150 million to 200 million T cells were reported. Every repertoire in the discovery cohort had been generated on one and the same sequencing platform. The aim of the study was to test whether cataloging public T cell receptors could identify signatures of past pathogen exposure. A later analysis re-analyzed previously published TCR beta repertoires from roughly 600 donors and added high-resolution HLA genotyping to study TCR occurrence patterns. To predict cytomegalovirus infection status, the study combined high-throughput TCR immunosequencing, statistical association of individual TCRs with disease status, and machine learning. Because of strong linkage in the cohort, roughly five DR-DQ haplotypes were treated as single units for association and clustering. Rather than using new phenotypic data, the later analysis identified candidate immune exposures from TCR beta sequences and from how often those sequences occurred across donors. Donor age, sex, ethnicity and CMV serostatus were compiled alongside the repertoire data. To decide whether each TCR beta V gene segment behaved as functional or pseudogenic, an earlier analysis of some 580 of the donors relied on high-throughput TCR beta sequencing. Along with the 666-subject first cohort, a separate validation cohort of over a hundred different subjects was used. Among roughly 370 genotyped donors of the cohort, an average of approximately 240,000 unique TCR beta nucleotide sequences were sequenced per donor, around 20% of them non-productive. The number of typed donors differed by locus: roughly 629-640 for A, B, C, DRB1 and DQB1; approximately 520 for DQA1; some 590 for DPA1; and 400 to 480 for DPB1. Both class I and class II loci were covered by HLA typing, at four-digit resolution. Using immunosequencing, the study profiled T cell repertoires from about 650 subjects and related those repertoires to cytomegalovirus serostatus. The genetic ancestry cluster associated with self-reported Caucasian donors included around 76% of the roughly 400 genotyped donors. An early release covering some 640 HLA-typed donors comprised approximately 290 gigabases of sequencing data and around 86 million unique TCR sequences. In a later genetic analysis, genome-wide SNP genotypes for about three fifths of the 666 donors were used, and that subset was treated as a discovery cohort.

V loses 5 bases, J loses 3 bases, and the germline ends lie 16 bases apart. For CDR1 and CDR2, the germline V gene lists SGHTA and FQGTGA. The CDR3 runs 16 amino acids, cysteine and phenylalanine included. Just CDR3 DNA is preserved here, 48 bases in frame from base 1. Receptor amplification or capture employed the immunoSEQ multiplex PCR assay. For the multiplex PCR, a mixture combining 60 forward primers for TCR Vbeta segments and 13 reverse primers for TCR Jbeta segments was used. A multiplex PCR assay on genomic DNA amplified the CDR3 region of rearranged TCR beta genes. The Illumina HiSeq System was used to sequence the amplified TCR beta libraries as 87-base-pair reads. Concerning the study's data processing: A later analysis counted tens of millions of unique TCR beta chains across the 550 to 750 repertoires, and some 11 million of these chains were shared by at least two donors. A nearest-neighbor algorithm error-corrected the raw reads and collapsed the reads into unique sequences, merging closely related sequences to remove PCR and sequencing errors. V, D and J gene segments were assigned by aligning CDR3 sequences to IMGT reference sequences. For a sequence to be retained, a match of at least six nucleotides was required to both a V gene segment and a J gene segment. A rearrangement was called productive if the CDR3 had no stop codons and remained in frame with V and J, and every other rearrangement was called non-productive. Following IMGT convention, CDR3 was defined as the stretch from the second conserved V-encoded cysteine to the conserved J-encoded phenylalanine. In an earlier analysis of some 550 of the donors, sequences lacking an unambiguous match to a single V gene segment were excluded. An earlier analysis of roughly 590 of the donors called V segments functional above 56.7% productive rearrangements and segregating when the between-donor standard deviation exceeded 5%. To diagnose cytomegalovirus status from the catalog of TCR beta chain sequences, a statistical classification framework was built. A later analysis assigned V and J genes by comparing TCR nucleotide sequences with IMGT/GENE-DB human TR gene sequences. In a later analysis, CDR3 sequences and most-parsimonious VDJ recombination scenarios were assigned using the TCRdist pipeline. In a later analysis, every TCR beta chain was defined by the combination of its CDR3 amino acid sequence and its V-gene family, and reads without a unique V-gene family were dropped. To address suspected cross-contamination and a sequencing artifact, a later analysis removed under 600 highly shared, low-generation-probability nucleotide sequences. For each public chain, a later analysis derived a clonal expansion index from normalized ranks of inferred template counts within each repertoire. In a later analysis, generation probabilities were computed with a VDJ recombination model fitted to out-of-frame rearrangements, and the resulting probabilities were checked against IGoR. In a later analysis, hypergeometric tests were used to score TCR-TCR, TCR-HLA and TCR-CMV co-occurrence, with a repertoire-size bias correction applied to TCR pairs. A later analysis estimated false discovery rates by permuting HLA or CMV assignments 20 times. In a later analysis, co-occurring TCRs were grouped using DBSCAN, with TCRdist sequence similarity added in when clustering inside HLA-allele-positive subsets. Co-occurrence clustering excluded repertoires with fewer than 30,000 or more than 120,000 public chains, plus five with anomalous nucleotide sharing. TCRdb holds this immuneACCESS table with in-frame rearrangements only. Some clones are missing; in checked studies, unresolved V genes explain under half, and the rest has no known cause. The V and J calls and clone size come from that table; D and trimming were worked out from the DNA. The sample table records some 180,000 clones; approximately 80% of these occur just once. Around 3.5% of the sample is taken by the ten largest.

In regard to this clone: The antigen this receptor binds is unknown. Base qualities were left out, and no much larger clone turns up one base away.

General findings and caveats noted by the study authors: The 87-base-pair reads could not distinguish some IMGT-functional V segments, including TRBV6-2 and TRBV6-3, so those segments were excluded. Immune exposure information for the cohort was limited to CMV serostatus. The authors suggested that the approach could potentially be generalized to other disease states and immunological phenotypes. In an earlier analysis of roughly 500 of the donors, most TCR beta V segments appeared in productive rearrangements about 87% or about 30% of the time, broadly matching IMGT annotations. Linkage disequilibrium might explain the correlated functional status among segregating V segments, but an unknown experimental factor could not be ruled out. A cluster of highly shared sequence variants was judged likely to represent a technical artifact of the sequencing pipeline. In a later genetic analysis, fewer N-insertions in productive TCRs were reported among donors in an Asian-associated ancestry cluster than the 666-donor mean. A later analysis reported that several top co-occurrence clusters appeared linked to parvovirus B19, influenza, CMV and Epstein-Barr virus. The presence/absence analyses assumed that sequencing depth was roughly uniform across donors, and that assumption may not be true. Most CMV-associated TCR beta chains appeared to be HLA-restricted in a later analysis, and the HLA associations seemed to be driven largely by CMV exposure. Across donors, most TCR sequences were observed very rarely, whereas some public TCRs were present in many individuals. Assigning TCR associations to individual alleles was difficult when HLA alleles, especially DR and DQ, strongly co-occurred. A further reported finding was that TCR beta sequences accurately predicted the HLA-A and HLA-B alleles for most subjects in the first cohort. Because counts were too low, roughly 17 rarely observed V segments, including chromosome 9 orphons, were left out of the earlier analysis of about 500 of the donors. Only TCR beta chains were sequenced in this cohort, and the absence of alpha or paired-chain data limited detectable features. A few of the identified cytomegalovirus-associated TCR beta chains were confirmed in vitro to be specific for cytomegalovirus antigens. In a later analysis, the rate of TCR association differed among HLA loci, with DRB1 alleles having the most associated TCRs and HLA-C alleles having the fewest. In the study, around 150 TCR beta chains were listed as associated with cytomegalovirus. HLA typing was unavailable for some donors at each locus, so association tests used only the typed subset. In both the original and validation cohorts, the classifier was reported to diagnose cytomegalovirus status with high specificity and sensitivity. At a false discovery rate of 0.05, a later analysis linked under 20,000 TCR beta sequences to specific HLA alleles. In a later genetic analysis, a missense DCLRE1C variant was associated with V-gene and J-gene trimming of TCR beta chains, and the association was replicated in an independent cohort. In a later analysis, HLA-associated TCR beta chains were found to be more clonally expanded and to have lower generation probabilities than equally common non-associated chains.

In total, around 600 healthy bone marrow donors made up the cohort. At the time of sampling, every cohort member was nominally healthy, though immune exposures that went unrecorded were likely present. The donor was CMV seropositive and was included in the group of 300 or so seropositive cohort members. A peripheral blood sample was provided by each donor, and peripheral blood mononuclear cells were used for TCR beta sequencing. The Qiagen DNeasy Blood Extraction Kit was used to extract genomic DNA from the blood cell samples. The clonotype was recovered from a man aged 35 to 55 in good health and CMV-seropositive. In this chain, TRBV7-3 is recombined with TRBJ2-2, with TRBD1 tentatively as D gene (6 bases match). Sequenced: PBMCs. The CDR3 loop reads CASSPRWGHDTGELFF. The DNA sequence is given as TGTGCCAGCAGCCCCCGGTGGGGACACGACACCGGGGAGCTGTTTTTT.